Sequencing of this T cell receptor (beta chain) was carried out in a study of blood T cell repertoires in COVID-19. At the level of the study: Donors in the United States, Italy and Spain gave samples during acute or convalescent COVID-19.

This table comes from immunoSEQ multiplex PCR, and its TCRdb copy is limited to in-frame clones, with some not included. The data contain fewer than 25,000 clones, around 90% of them singletons. This CDR3 contains 13 residues. Germline loops: CDR1 SGHDT, CDR2 YYEEEE. Trimming cost V 4 bases and J 6 bases; bases outside gene matches: 3. This clone was picked up one time. This clonotype originated in a woman in her 70s with active COVID-19. The sample taken for sequencing was peripheral blood. The chain combines TRBV5-6 with TRBJ2-1, with TRBD1 matching over 8 bases. Written as DNA, the CDR3 is TGTGCCAGCAGCGAGGACAGGGCCAATGAGCAGTTCTTC. As protein: CASSEDRANEQFF.